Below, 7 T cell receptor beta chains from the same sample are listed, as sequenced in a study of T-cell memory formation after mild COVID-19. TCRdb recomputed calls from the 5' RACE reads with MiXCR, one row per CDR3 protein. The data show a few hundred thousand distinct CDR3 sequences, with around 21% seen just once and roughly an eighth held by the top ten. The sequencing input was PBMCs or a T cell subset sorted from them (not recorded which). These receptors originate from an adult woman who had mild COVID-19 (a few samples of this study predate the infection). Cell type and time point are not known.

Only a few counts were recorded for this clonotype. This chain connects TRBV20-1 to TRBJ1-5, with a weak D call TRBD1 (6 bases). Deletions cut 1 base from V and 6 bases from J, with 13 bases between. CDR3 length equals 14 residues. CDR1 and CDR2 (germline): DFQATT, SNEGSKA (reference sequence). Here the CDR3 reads CSARVWGGAQPQHF. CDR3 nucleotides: TGCAGTGCTAGAGTTTGGGGGGGGGCTCAGCCCCAGCATTTT.

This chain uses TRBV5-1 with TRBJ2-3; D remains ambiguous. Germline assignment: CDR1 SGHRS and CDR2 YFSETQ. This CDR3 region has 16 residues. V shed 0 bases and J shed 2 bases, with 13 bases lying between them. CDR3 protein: CASSLEVATITDTQYF. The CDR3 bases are TGCGCCAGCAGCTTGGAGGTAGCTACCATCACAGATACGCAGTATTTT. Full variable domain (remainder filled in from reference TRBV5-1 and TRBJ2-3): KAGVTQTPRYLIKTRGQQVTLSCSPISGHRSVSWYQQTPGQGLQFLFEYFSETQRNKGNFPGRFSGRQFSNSRSEMNVSTLELGDSALYLCASSLEVATITDTQYFGPGTRLTVL.

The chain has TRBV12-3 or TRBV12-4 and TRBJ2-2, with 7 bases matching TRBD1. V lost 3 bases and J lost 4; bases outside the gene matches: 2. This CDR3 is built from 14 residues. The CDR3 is CASSFGTATGELFF. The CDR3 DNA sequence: TGTGCCAGCAGTTTCGGGACAGCCACCGGGGAGCTGTTTTTT.

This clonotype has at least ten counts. In DNA form, the CDR3 reads TGTGCCAGCAGGCCTTCAGCGGGAGGGTCCTACAATGAGCAGTTCTTC. The encoded protein is CASRPSAGGSYNEQFF. V usage is TRBV12-3 or TRBV12-4 and J usage is TRBJ2-1, with TRBD2 identical over 10 bases. The junction had 6 bases not matched to a gene; V was cut back by 6 bases and J by 1 base. The CDR3 runs to 16 residues.

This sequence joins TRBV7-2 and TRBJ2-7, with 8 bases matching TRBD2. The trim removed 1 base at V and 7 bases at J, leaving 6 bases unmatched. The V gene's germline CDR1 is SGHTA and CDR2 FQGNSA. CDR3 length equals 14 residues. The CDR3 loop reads CASSLGTGRVEQYF. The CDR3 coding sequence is TGTGCCAGCAGCTTAGGGACCGGGAGGGTTGAGCAGTACTTC.

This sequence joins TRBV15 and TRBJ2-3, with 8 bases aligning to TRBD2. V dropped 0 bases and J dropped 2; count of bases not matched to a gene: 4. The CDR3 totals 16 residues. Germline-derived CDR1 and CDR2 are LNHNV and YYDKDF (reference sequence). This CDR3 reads CATSRDTSGLTDTQYF. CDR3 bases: TGTGCCACCAGCAGAGATACTAGCGGACTCACAGATACGCAGTATTTT.

CDR3 DNA sequence: TGTGCCAGCAGCCCGGGACAGGGGGGCATCGAGCAGTACTTC. It codes for CASSPGQGGIEQYF. The V gene is TRBV6-5, the J gene TRBJ2-7; 11 nucleotides align to TRBD1. Trimming cost V 6 bases and J 6 bases; bases outside gene matches: 7. Germline CDR1 is MNHEY and CDR2 is SVGAGI. The CDR3 is made up of 14 amino acids.